The TCR beta chain under discussion was sequenced for a study of blood T cell repertoires in COVID-19. As for the study in general: Some COVID-19 samples were acute and others convalescent; all came from the United States, Italy and Spain. The cDNA or gDNA used as material had been derived from T cells, B-cell-depleted T cells, or PBMCs.

Methods used by the authors: Researchers report that nucleated cell counts were estimated from reference gene primer amplification. Profiling relied on immunoSEQ multiplex PCR, and the TCRdb table lists in-frame clones only, not all of them. V and J calls and clone size are given by that table; D and trimming were obtained from the DNA. The table lists around 370,000 clones, over 80% of them singletons, with about 6.3% in the top ten. This clone was seen more than once but under ten times. Followed longitudinally, the Seattle patients had been enrolled during active infection. This TCR came from a woman aged 45-65 years with COVID-19, enrolled during active disease. Material: peripheral blood.

This CDR3 is CASSPTPGALYEQYF. DNA for the CDR3: TGTGCCAGCAGCCCCACCCCCGGAGCCCTCTACGAGCAGTACTTC. This chain joins TRBV11-3 and TRBJ2-7, with no clear D. Trimming removed 5 bases at V and 3 bases at J, with 17 bases between. The germline V gene encodes CDR1 SGHNT and CDR2 YENEEA. This CDR3 is built from 15 residues.